The rows below give T cell receptor beta chains drawn from one sample of a study of vaccination and CD4 T cells after COVID-19. TCRdb fed the PCR reads into MiXCR, producing one record per CDR3 protein. The sample has roughly 7,800 distinct CDR3 sequences; approximately 37% are singletons. Their antigens are not known. The sequencing sample was made of CD4+ T cells from blood, cultured in vitro. These receptors were obtained from a human donor in good health. CDR3s include the opening cysteine and the closing phenylalanine or tryptophan. The D gene is left open where the match is weak. Clone size is shown for a subset of rows, as once, few, many or a class of expanded clone.

CDR3aa: CASSQPGLAGQETQYF
CDR3nt: TGTGCCAGCAGTCAGCCGGGACTAGCGGGGCAAGAGACCCAGTACTTC
d_gene: TRBD2
v_gene: TRBV6-2/TRBV6-3
abundance: -
j_gene: TRBJ2-5

CDR3aa: CATSAGSHNEQFF
CDR3nt: TGTGCCACCAGCGCCGGGTCCCACAATGAGCAGTTCTTC
d_gene: -
v_gene: TRBV24-1
abundance: -
j_gene: TRBJ2-1

CDR3aa: CASRQSTTVAVRVRAFF
CDR3nt: TGTGCCAGCAGACAAAGCACTACGGTTGCGGTGCGTGTCCGAGCTTTCTTT
d_gene: -
v_gene: TRBV28
abundance: -
j_gene: TRBJ1-1

CDR3aa: CASKGGGFDNEQFF
CDR3nt: TGTGCCAGCAAAGGAGGGGGCTTCGACAATGAGCAGTTCTTC
d_gene: -
v_gene: TRBV6-2/TRBV6-3
abundance: -
j_gene: TRBJ2-1

CDR3aa: CASRTGAVLYEQYF
CDR3nt: TGTGCCAGCAGAACGGGCGCGGTTTTATACGAGCAGTACTTC
d_gene: -
v_gene: TRBV27
abundance: few
j_gene: TRBJ2-7

CDR3aa: CATSGRGPDNEQFF
CDR3nt: TGTGCCACCAGTGGCAGGGGTCCCGACAATGAGCAGTTCTTC
d_gene: -
v_gene: TRBV24-1
abundance: few
j_gene: TRBJ2-1

CDR3aa: CASTPGSFGSSNQPQHF
CDR3nt: TGTGCCAGCACCCCTGGGAGCTTCGGTTCTAGCAATCAGCCCCAGCATTTT
d_gene: -
v_gene: TRBV21-1
abundance: -
j_gene: TRBJ1-5

CDR3aa: CSVNSDTGELFF
CDR3nt: TGCAGTGTTAACTCGGACACCGGGGAGCTGTTTTTT
d_gene: -
v_gene: TRBV20-1
abundance: few
j_gene: TRBJ2-2

CDR3aa: CASSLSGSFTGELFF
CDR3nt: TGTGCCAGCAGTCTTAGCGGGAGCTTCACCGGGGAGCTGTTTTTT
d_gene: TRBD2
v_gene: TRBV7-9
abundance: -
j_gene: TRBJ2-2

CDR3aa: CASSQDTAGRGYTF
CDR3nt: TGTGCCAGCAGCCAAGATACGGCAGGACGGGGCTACACCTTC
d_gene: -
v_gene: TRBV4-2
abundance: few
j_gene: TRBJ1-2

CDR3aa: CASSPSGEQYF
CDR3nt: TGTGCCAGCAGTCCGTCAGGGGAGCAGTACTTC
d_gene: -
v_gene: TRBV6-1
abundance: few
j_gene: TRBJ2-7

CDR3aa: CASSLVGGKAQHF
CDR3nt: TGTGCCAGCAGCTTAGTCGGCGGGAAGGCCCAGCATTTT
d_gene: -
v_gene: TRBV7-2
abundance: few
j_gene: TRBJ1-5

CDR3aa: CASSPSRAGDTEAFF
CDR3nt: TGTGCCAGCTCACCTTCCCGGGCCGGGGACACTGAAGCTTTCTTT
d_gene: -
v_gene: TRBV18
abundance: few
j_gene: TRBJ1-1

CDR3aa: CSARDNRLAGVNEQFF
CDR3nt: TGCAGTGCTAGAGATAACAGACTAGCGGGAGTCAATGAGCAGTTCTTC
d_gene: TRBD2
v_gene: TRBV20-1
abundance: -
j_gene: TRBJ2-1

CDR3aa: CASSLTWNTEAFF
CDR3nt: TGTGCCAGCAGCTTAACTTGGAACACTGAAGCTTTCTTT
d_gene: -
v_gene: TRBV7-3
abundance: -
j_gene: TRBJ1-1

CDR3aa: CASSPGPYNSPLHF
CDR3nt: TGTGCCAGCTCACCGGGACCGTATAATTCACCCCTCCACTTT
d_gene: -
v_gene: TRBV18
abundance: -
j_gene: TRBJ1-6

CDR3aa: CASSRDRGRSSPLHF
CDR3nt: TGTGCCAGCAGCCGGGACAGGGGAAGGAGTTCACCCCTCCACTTT
d_gene: TRBD1
v_gene: TRBV4-2
abundance: few
j_gene: TRBJ1-6

CDR3aa: CASSPGTEGSEKLFF
CDR3nt: TGTGCCAGCAGTCCGGGGACAGAAGGAAGCGAAAAACTGTTTTTT
d_gene: TRBD1
v_gene: TRBV6-2/TRBV6-3
abundance: -
j_gene: TRBJ1-4

CDR3aa: CASSLGGNQETQYF
CDR3nt: TGTGCCAGCAGCTTAGGCGGAAACCAAGAGACCCAGTACTTC
d_gene: -
v_gene: TRBV11-2
abundance: -
j_gene: TRBJ2-5

CDR3aa: CASSYSSLLQFF
CDR3nt: TGTGCCAGCAGTTACTCTTCCTTGCTGCAGTTCTTC
d_gene: -
v_gene: TRBV6-2/TRBV6-3
abundance: -
j_gene: TRBJ2-1

CDR3aa: CASSSLKAGGGYTF
CDR3nt: TGTGCCAGCTCAAGCCTGAAGGCGGGGGGTGGCTACACCTTC
d_gene: -
v_gene: TRBV12-3/TRBV12-4
abundance: -
j_gene: TRBJ1-2

CDR3aa: CASSQDSGGYNEQFF
CDR3nt: TGTGCCAGCAGCCAGGATAGCGGGGGGTACAATGAGCAGTTCTTC
d_gene: TRBD2
v_gene: TRBV4-2
abundance: -
j_gene: TRBJ2-1

CDR3aa: CSASLVNEQFF
CDR3nt: TGCAGTGCTAGTTTGGTCAATGAGCAGTTCTTC
d_gene: -
v_gene: TRBV20-1
abundance: few
j_gene: TRBJ2-1

CDR3aa: CASSSPRGVHDEQFF
CDR3nt: TGTGCCAGCAGTTCTCCTAGAGGCGTTCACGATGAGCAGTTCTTC
d_gene: -
v_gene: TRBV6-5
abundance: -
j_gene: TRBJ2-1

CDR3aa: CASTPGVAYGYTF
CDR3nt: TGTGCCAGCACGCCAGGGGTGGCCTATGGCTACACCTTC
d_gene: -
v_gene: TRBV2
abundance: large
j_gene: TRBJ1-2

CDR3aa: CASSLPSGTATYEQYF
CDR3nt: TGTGCCAGCAGCTTACCCTCCGGCACAGCTACCTACGAGCAGTACTTC
d_gene: -
v_gene: TRBV7-2
abundance: few
j_gene: TRBJ2-7

CDR3aa: CASSPVGGAQGQYF
CDR3nt: TGTGCCAGCAGTCCGGTAGGGGGGGCGCAGGGCCAGTACTTC
d_gene: -
v_gene: TRBV7-9
abundance: -
j_gene: TRBJ2-5

CDR3aa: CASRKQGQGNQPQHF
CDR3nt: TGTGCCAGCAGGAAACAGGGGCAAGGCAATCAGCCCCAGCATTTT
d_gene: TRBD1
v_gene: TRBV28
abundance: few
j_gene: TRBJ1-5

CDR3aa: CAGSVGGAHQETQYF
CDR3nt: TGTGCCGGCAGTGTGGGAGGGGCCCACCAAGAGACCCAGTACTTC
d_gene: TRBD2
v_gene: TRBV2
abundance: -
j_gene: TRBJ2-5

CDR3aa: CASSRGNEQFF
CDR3nt: TGTGCCAGCAGTAGGGGAAACGAGCAGTTCTTC
d_gene: -
v_gene: TRBV27
abundance: few
j_gene: TRBJ2-1

CDR3aa: CATSRDRMKQNTEAFF
CDR3nt: TGTGCCACCAGCAGAGATCGAATGAAGCAGAACACTGAAGCTTTCTTT
d_gene: -
v_gene: TRBV15
abundance: few
j_gene: TRBJ1-1

CDR3aa: CASSQVSGSSTEAFF
CDR3nt: TGCGCCAGCAGCCAAGTATCCGGGTCGAGCACTGAAGCTTTCTTT
d_gene: -
v_gene: TRBV4-3
abundance: -
j_gene: TRBJ1-1

CDR3aa: CASSPNTGELFF
CDR3nt: TGTGCCAGCTCACCGAACACCGGGGAGCTGTTTTTT
d_gene: -
v_gene: TRBV18
abundance: -
j_gene: TRBJ2-2

CDR3aa: CASSTERNNEQFF
CDR3nt: TGTGCCAGCAGCACCGAACGAAACAATGAGCAGTTCTTC
d_gene: -
v_gene: TRBV7-2
abundance: -
j_gene: TRBJ2-1

CDR3aa: CASSEARASRANYGYTF
CDR3nt: TGTGCCAGCAGTGAAGCCAGGGCCTCGCGAGCTAACTATGGCTACACCTTC
d_gene: -
v_gene: TRBV6-4
abundance: few
j_gene: TRBJ1-2

CDR3aa: CASSSLSGRARETQYF
CDR3nt: TGTGCCAGCAGTTCCCTTAGCGGGAGGGCCCGGGAGACCCAGTACTTC
d_gene: TRBD2
v_gene: TRBV28
abundance: -
j_gene: TRBJ2-5